The rows below give T cell receptor beta chains drawn from one sample of a study of PD-1 blockade in classical Hodgkin lymphoma. Sequenced by immunoSEQ multiplex PCR; TCRdb stores in-frame clones only, minus some. This table has tens of thousands of clones, 90% appearing once. The sample consisted of CD4+ T cells from blood, taken at baseline. The receptors originated from a human donor with classical Hodgkin lymphoma. CDR3s leave out the opening cysteine and the closing phenylalanine or tryptophan. The order of the fields is J gene, V gene, CDR3 protein.

>TRBJ1-1|TRBV7-9
ASSLTSSQRMNTEAF
>TRBJ2-7|TRBV4-1
ASSQVHRFTYEQY
>TRBJ2-5|TRBV5-1
ASSQQGPAETQY
>TRBJ2-7|TRBV27
ASSRQGLYEQY
>TRBJ2-5|TRBV5-8
ASSYPGVQY
>TRBJ1-2|TRBV5-1
ASSLGQGSGYT
>TRBJ2-1|TRBV27
ASSSSTGTGGFYFYNEQF
>TRBJ2-7|TRBV10-2
ASSGSRGGREGLKQY
>TRBJ2-5|TRBV19
ASSIRGSAGETQY
>TRBJ2-5|TRBV6-6
ASSEGRQETQY
>TRBJ1-4|TRBV5-5
ASSGLDRGLEKLF
>TRBJ2-1|TRBV11-2
ASSLMPLAGGIYNEQF
>TRBJ2-2|TRBV4-1
ASSQLVGPTNTGELF
>TRBJ2-3|TRBV5-1
ASSILAGDSTDTQY